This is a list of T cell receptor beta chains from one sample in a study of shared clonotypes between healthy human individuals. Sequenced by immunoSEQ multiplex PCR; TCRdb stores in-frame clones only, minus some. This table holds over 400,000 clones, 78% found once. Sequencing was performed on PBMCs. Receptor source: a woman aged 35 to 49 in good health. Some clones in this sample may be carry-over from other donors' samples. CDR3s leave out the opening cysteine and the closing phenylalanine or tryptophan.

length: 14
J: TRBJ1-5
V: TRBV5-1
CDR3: ASSLVRQGANQPQH

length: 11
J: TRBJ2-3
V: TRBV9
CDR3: ASRPSGTDTQY

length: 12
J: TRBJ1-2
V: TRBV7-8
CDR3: ASSLQRGLYGYT

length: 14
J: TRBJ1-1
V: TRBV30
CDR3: AWTILGAGEGTEAF

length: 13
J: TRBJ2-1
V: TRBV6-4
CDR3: ASSELAGDYNEQF

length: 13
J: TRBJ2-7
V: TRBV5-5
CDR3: ASSLGTAASYEQY

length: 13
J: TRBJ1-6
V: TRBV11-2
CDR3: ASSLPGARNSPLH

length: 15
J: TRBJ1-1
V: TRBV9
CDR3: ASSVGFGFRGNTEAF

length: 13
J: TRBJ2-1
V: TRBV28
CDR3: ASSQLAGAVNEQF

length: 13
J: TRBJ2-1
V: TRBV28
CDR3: ASSSPGQVSNEQF

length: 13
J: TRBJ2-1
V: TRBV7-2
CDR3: ASSPELGVHNEQF

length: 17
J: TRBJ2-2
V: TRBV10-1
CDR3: ASSERGLAGGRGTGELF

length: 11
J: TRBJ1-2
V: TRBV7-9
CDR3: ASSLPDRDGYT

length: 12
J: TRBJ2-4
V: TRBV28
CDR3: ASSFGGAKNIQY

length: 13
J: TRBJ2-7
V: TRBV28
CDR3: ASSFGTVQSYEQY

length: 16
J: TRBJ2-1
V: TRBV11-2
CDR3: ASSLGGMAGAPHNEQF

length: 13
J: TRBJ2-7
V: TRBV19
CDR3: ASSIPGLAGAEQY

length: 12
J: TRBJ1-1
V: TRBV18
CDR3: ASSPGTGGTEAF

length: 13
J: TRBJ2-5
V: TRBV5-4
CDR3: ASSPRQGIQETQY

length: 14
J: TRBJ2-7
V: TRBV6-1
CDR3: ASSEEPSGDFYEQY

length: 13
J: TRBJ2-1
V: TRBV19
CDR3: ASSIFLVSDNEQF

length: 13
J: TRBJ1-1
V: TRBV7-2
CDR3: ASSQTTGAGTEAF

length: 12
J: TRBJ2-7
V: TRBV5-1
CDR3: ASSLVGDPYEQY

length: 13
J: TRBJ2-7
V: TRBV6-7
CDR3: ASSYPGRAFHEQY

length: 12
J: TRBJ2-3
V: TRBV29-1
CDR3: SVGPTRLTDTQY

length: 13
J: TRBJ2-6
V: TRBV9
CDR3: ASDRGSSGANVLT

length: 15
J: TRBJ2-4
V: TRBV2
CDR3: ASSMRGGGLAKNIQY

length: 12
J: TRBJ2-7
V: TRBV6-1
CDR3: ASSEVGGDREQY

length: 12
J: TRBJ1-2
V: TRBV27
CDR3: ALLGDTGGHGYT

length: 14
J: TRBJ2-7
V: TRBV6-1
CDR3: ASSGLQGWSAREQY

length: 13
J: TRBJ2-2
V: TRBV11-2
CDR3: ASSLRDRVTGELF

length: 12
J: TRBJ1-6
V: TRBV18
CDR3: ASSLSGGNSPLH

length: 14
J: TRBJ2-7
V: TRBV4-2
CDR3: ASSQETGTGGYEQY

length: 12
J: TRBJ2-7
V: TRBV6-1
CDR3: ASSELRSSYEQY

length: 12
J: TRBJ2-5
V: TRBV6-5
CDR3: ASSLGTRGETQY

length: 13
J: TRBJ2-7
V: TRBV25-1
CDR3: ASSARDRGSYEQY

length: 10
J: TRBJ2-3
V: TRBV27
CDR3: AGRGSTDTQY

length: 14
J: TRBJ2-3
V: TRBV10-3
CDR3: AISGTSGISTDTQY

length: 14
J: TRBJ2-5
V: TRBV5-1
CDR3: ASSWTGQPQSGTQY

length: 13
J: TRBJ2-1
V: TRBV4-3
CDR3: ASSQAGLAYNEQF

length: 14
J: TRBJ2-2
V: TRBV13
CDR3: ASSITLRKRGGELF

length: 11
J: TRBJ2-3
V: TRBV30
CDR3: AWSARVADTQY